This T cell receptor beta chain was recovered during a study of blood T cell repertoires in COVID-19. Study-wide background: The study drew acute and convalescent COVID-19 samples from the United States, Italy and Spain. PBMCs, B-cell-depleted T cells, or T cells provided the cDNA or gDNA that made up the material.

The CDR3 spans 14 residues. Per germline, CDR1 MGHRA and CDR2 YSYEKL. The V end was cut by 0 bases, the J end by 7 bases, with 13 bases between. In the original analysis: Researchers report that nucleated cell counts were estimated from reference gene primer amplification. Repertoires were generated with immunoSEQ multiplex PCR, while TCRdb's copy carries only in-frame clones and drops some. V and J calls and clone size come straight from that table; D and trimming were deduced from the DNA. The table includes approximately 150,000 clones, roughly nine tenths detected once. The chain recombines TRBV4-1 with TRBJ2-7; weak D call: TRBD2 (5 bases). This TCR came from a human donor in a cohort sampled during active COVID-19. The sample consisted of peripheral blood. The CDR3 DNA sequence: TGCGCCAGCAGCCAAGAAAGGTTCCCGGGAGAGCAGTACTTC. Protein sequence: CASSQERFPGEQYF.